Below are 5 T cell receptor beta chains sequenced from a single sample in a study of blood T cell repertoires in COVID-19 (dated by TCRdb to the early 2020s). Library prep was done by the immunoSEQ multiplex PCR assay. TCRdb took over this immuneACCESS table, retaining in-frame rearrangements with V and J assigned. Such tables are incomplete; in checked studies, under half of the missing clones stem from an unresolved V gene, and the remainder is unexplained. This sample lists more than 150,000 clones; just under 80% were detected once. The ten biggest clones cover roughly 13% of the sample. Input material: peripheral blood. These receptors originate from a woman at least 80 years old with acute or convalescent COVID-19.

The rearrangement links TRBV7-9 to TRBJ2-6; 10 bases are a match to TRBD1. Germline lookup yields CDR1 SEHNR and CDR2 FQNEAQ (reference sequence). The V and J ends lost 4 bases and 1 base, in that order; junction bases with no gene match: 4. CDR3 length equals 17 residues. The DNA for the CDR3 is TGTGCCAGCAGCTCAGAGGACAGGGGGTCTGGGGCCAACGTCCTGACTTTC. This codes for CASSSEDRGSGANVLTF.

The J gene is TRBJ1-6, the V gene TRBV11-3; no reliable D call. Trimming shortened V by 1 base and J by 7 bases, and 8 bases separated the two germline ends. The CDR3 loop spans 14 amino acids. Germline CDR1 reads SGHNT; CDR2 reads YENEEA. This CDR3 reads CASSLGGSNSPLHF. In DNA form, the CDR3 reads TGTGCCAGCAGCTTAGGAGGGTCCAATTCACCCCTCCACTTT. Variable domain in full (rest from reference TRBV11-3 and TRBJ1-6): EAGVVQSPRYKIIEKKQPVAFWCNPISGHNTLYWYLQNLGQGPELLIRYENEEAVDDSQLPKDRFSAERLKGVDSTLKIQPAELGDSAVYLCASSLGGSNSPLHFGNGTRLTVT.

V is TRBV27 and J is TRBJ1-4; TRBD1 agrees at 9 bases. This CDR3 has 15 amino acids. V trimming: 7 bases; J trimming: 8 bases; junction bases outside the gene matches: 11. Germline V gene lookup returns CDR1 MNHEY and CDR2 SMNVEV (reference sequence). The CDR3 reads CASTRQGGTREKLFF. The CDR3, as DNA: TGTGCCAGCACTCGACAGGGGGGGACGAGAGAAAAACTGTTTTTT.

This clone was recorded a few times. The chain employs TRBV3-1 (or the pseudogene TRBV3-2) and TRBJ2-7, with 7 bases fitting TRBD1. This CDR3 spans 15 amino acids. Germline V gene lookup returns CDR1 LGHDT and CDR2 YNNKEL (reference sequence). The V gene end was trimmed by 1 base and the J gene end by 2 bases; junction bases not matched to a gene: 5. The DNA of the CDR3 is TGTGCCAGCAGCCAAGCGCAGGGGGAAACCTACGAGCAGTACTTC. It specifies CASSQAQGETYEQYF.

The gene calls are TRBV2 and TRBJ2-2; 13 bases agree with TRBD2. Germline values: CDR1 SNHLY, CDR2 FYNNEI. This CDR3 has 17 residues. With V trimmed by 6 bases and J by 4 bases, 8 bases remained unmatched. Here the CDR3 DNA reads TGTGCCAGCAGCCGCGGCCGGACTAGCGGGGGCACCGGGGAGCTGTTTTTT. Amino acid sequence: CASSRGRTSGGTGELFF. The variable domain in full, with the rest retrieved from reference TRBV2 and TRBJ2-2, is EPEVTQTPSHQVTQMGQEVILRCVPISNHLYFYWYRQILGQKVEFLVSFYNNEISEKSEIFDDQFSVERPDGSNFTLKIRSTKLEDSAMYFCASSRGRTSGGTGELFFGEGSRLTVL.